Sequencing of this T cell receptor (beta chain) was carried out in a study of T cell repertoires in cytomegalovirus infection. Overall study: Recently described HLA-C-restricted plus well-studied HLA-B-restricted CMV epitopes were used. Public TCR beta signatures marked donors with CMV infection and the matching HLA.

TCRdb fed the reads into MiXCR, producing one record per CDR3 protein. Of approximately 470,000 distinct CDR3 sequences in the sample, approximately 42% are singletons; the top ten hold 43%. Comments on this clonotype: Its antigen remains unidentified.

The CDR3 length is 14 residues. Germline CDR1 reads SGHTA; CDR2 reads FQGNSA. Trimming cost V 5 bases and J 4 bases, with 14 bases left between them. The sample here was cultured PBMCs, taken from culture after CMV antigen stimulation. This chain joins TRBV7-2 and TRBJ1-2, with TRBD1 as a possible D gene (5 bases). The clonotype was recovered from a human donor in good health (CMV status not recorded). Some clones in this sample may be carry-over from other donors' samples. The CDR3 here is CASSAGYLTYGYTF. As DNA, the CDR3 is TGTGCCAGCAGCGCAGGGTACCTTACCTATGGCTACACCTTC.